This T cell receptor beta chain was sequenced during a study of cytomegalovirus exposure and HLA in healthy donors. The CDR3 runs 17 residues. Germline loops: CDR1 SGHVS, CDR2 FQNEAQ. J lost 1 base, V lost 7 bases, and 15 bases had no gene match. The table lists this clone with a count of one. PCR used 60 Vbeta primers and 13 Jbeta primers. Sequenced by immunoSEQ multiplex PCR; TCRdb stores in-frame clones only, minus some. The repertoire holds roughly 150,000 clones, approximately 77% seen once, with roughly 2% in the top ten. Sequenced: PBMCs. The TCR was taken from a man aged 50 to 60 in good health and CMV-seropositive. The V call is TRBV7-8, the J call TRBJ2-5; 7 bases are shared with TRBD2. The CDR3 loop is CASIRERGGIRQETQYF. The CDR3 coding sequence is TGTGCCAGCATTCGGGAGCGGGGCGGAATCCGCCAAGAGACCCAGTACTTC.